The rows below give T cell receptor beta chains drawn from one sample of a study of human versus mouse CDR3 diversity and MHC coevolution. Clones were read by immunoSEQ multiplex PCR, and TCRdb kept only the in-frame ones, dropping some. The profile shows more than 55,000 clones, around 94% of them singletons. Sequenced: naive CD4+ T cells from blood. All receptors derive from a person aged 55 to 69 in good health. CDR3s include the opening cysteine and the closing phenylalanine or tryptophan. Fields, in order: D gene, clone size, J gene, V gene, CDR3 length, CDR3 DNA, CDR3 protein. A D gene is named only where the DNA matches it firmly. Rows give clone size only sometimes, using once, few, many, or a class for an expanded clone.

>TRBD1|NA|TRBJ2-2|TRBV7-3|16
TGTGCCAGCAGCTCTCTGCCGGGACAGGGGACCGGGGAGCTGTTTTTT
CASSSLPGQGTGELFF
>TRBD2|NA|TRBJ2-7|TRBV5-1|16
TGCGCCAGCAGCTTGGGCCCTGGGGGGAGGGGTCGCGAGCAGTACTTC
CASSLGPGGRGREQYF
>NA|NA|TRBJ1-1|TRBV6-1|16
TGTGCCAGCAGTGAAGATGGGGCAGGGAAGGGCACTGAAGCTTTCTTT
CASSEDGAGKGTEAFF
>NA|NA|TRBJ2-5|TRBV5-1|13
TGCGCCAGCAGCTTGGGTGGCGGAGAGACCCAGTACTTC
CASSLGGGETQYF
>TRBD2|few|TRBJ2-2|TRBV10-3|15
TGTGCCATCAAAGGGGAGGGGCCCGACACCGGGGAGCTGTTTTTT
CAIKGEGPDTGELFF
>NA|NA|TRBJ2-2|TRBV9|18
TGTGCCAGCAGCGTAGAAAGTAAGTTGACAACGAACACCGGGGAGCTGTTTTTT
CASSVESKLTTNTGELFF
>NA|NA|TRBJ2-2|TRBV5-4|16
TGTGCCAGCAGCCGAGGCGGGAACTCGAACACCGGGGAGCTGTTTTTT
CASSRGGNSNTGELFF
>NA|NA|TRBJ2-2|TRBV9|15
TGTGCCAGCAGCTCCCGACACTTTACCACCGGGGAGCTGTTTTTT
CASSSRHFTTGELFF
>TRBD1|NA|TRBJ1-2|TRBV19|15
TGTGCCAGTACCTTCCAAAGGGACAGACCCTATGGCTACACCTTC
CASTFQRDRPYGYTF
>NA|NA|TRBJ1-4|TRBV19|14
TGTGCCAGTAGTATTCGGGATAAAGAGGAAAAACTGTTTTTT
CASSIRDKEEKLFF
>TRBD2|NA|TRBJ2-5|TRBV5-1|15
TGCGCCAGCAGCCCTCTCGTAGCGGGAGGGGAGACCCAGTACTTC
CASSPLVAGGETQYF
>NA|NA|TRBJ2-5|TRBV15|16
TGTGCCACCAGCAGAGAGATCGGAAATGAGGGAGAGACCCAGTACTTC
CATSREIGNEGETQYF
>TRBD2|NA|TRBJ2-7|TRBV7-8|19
TGTGCCAGCAGCTTAAGGGGACTAGCGGGAGGGAAAAGCTCCTACGAGCAGTACTTC
CASSLRGLAGGKSSYEQYF